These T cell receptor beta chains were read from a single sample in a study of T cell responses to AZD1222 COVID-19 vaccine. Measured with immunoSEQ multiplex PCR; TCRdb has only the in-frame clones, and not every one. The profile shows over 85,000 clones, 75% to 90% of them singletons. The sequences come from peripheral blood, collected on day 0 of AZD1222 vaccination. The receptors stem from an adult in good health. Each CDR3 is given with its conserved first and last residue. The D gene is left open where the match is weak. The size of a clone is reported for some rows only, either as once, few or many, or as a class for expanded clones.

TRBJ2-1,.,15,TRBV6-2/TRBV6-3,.,CASSYGPSSYNEQFF,TGTGCCAGCAGTTACGGGCCGAGCTCCTACAATGAGCAGTTCTTC
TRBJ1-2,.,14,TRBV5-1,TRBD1,CASRDTGGNYGYTF,TGCGCCAGCAGGGACACAGGGGGCAACTATGGCTACACCTTC
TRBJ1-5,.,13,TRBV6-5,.,CATALSVSQPQHF,TGTGCCACCGCCCTTTCAGTAAGTCAGCCCCAGCATTTT
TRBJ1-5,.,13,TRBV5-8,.,CASSFDRGQPQHF,TGTGCCAGCAGCTTCGATAGGGGTCAGCCCCAGCATTTT
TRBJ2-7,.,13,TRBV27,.,CASSVPGRDEQYF,TGTGCCAGCAGCGTGCCGGGGCGAGACGAGCAGTACTTC
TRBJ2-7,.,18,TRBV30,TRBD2,CAWSVGTSGRGLAYEQYF,TGTGCCTGGAGTGTTGGGACTAGCGGGAGAGGTCTGGCCTACGAGCAGTACTTC
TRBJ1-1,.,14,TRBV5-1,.,CASSLVAERTEAFF,TGCGCCAGCAGCTTGGTGGCTGAAAGAACTGAAGCTTTCTTT
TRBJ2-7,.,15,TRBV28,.,CASSLSPSVGYEQYF,TGTGCCAGCAGTTTATCCCCCAGCGTGGGGTACGAGCAGTACTTC
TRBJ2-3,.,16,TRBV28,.,CASSLGGARGTDTQYF,TGTGCCAGCAGTTTAGGGGGGGCGAGGGGCACAGATACGCAGTATTTT
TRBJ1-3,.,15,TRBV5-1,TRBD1,CASSLATGGGNTIYF,TGCGCCAGCAGCTTGGCGACAGGGGGCGGAAACACCATATATTTT
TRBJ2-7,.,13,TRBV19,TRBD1,CASSGTGAYEQYF,TGTGCCAGTAGTGGAACAGGGGCCTACGAGCAGTACTTC
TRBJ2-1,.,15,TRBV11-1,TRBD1,CASSLGRDRGREQFF,TGTGCCAGCAGCTTAGGTCGGGACAGAGGTCGTGAGCAGTTCTTC
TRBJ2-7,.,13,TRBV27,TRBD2,CASSLGTSYEQYF,TGTGCCAGCAGTTTGGGGACTAGCTACGAGCAGTACTTC
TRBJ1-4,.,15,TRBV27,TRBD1,CASSSSGGGNEKLFF,TGTGCCAGCAGTTCCTCAGGGGGCGGTAATGAAAAACTGTTTTTT
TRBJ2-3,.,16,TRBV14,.,CASSQDQSLLTDTQYF,TGTGCCAGCAGCCAAGACCAATCCCTACTCACAGATACGCAGTATTTT
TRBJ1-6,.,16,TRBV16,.,CASSQPNRAPRSPLHF,TGTGCCAGCAGCCAACCGAACAGGGCCCCTCGGTCACCCCTCCACTTT
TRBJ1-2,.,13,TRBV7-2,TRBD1,CASSLERTGQAHF,TGTGCCAGCAGCTTAGAGCGTACGGGACAGGCTCACTTC
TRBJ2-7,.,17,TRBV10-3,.,CAISPAGGASLSYEQYF,TGTGCCATCAGCCCGGCAGGGGGGGCTAGCCTCTCCTACGAGCAGTACTTC
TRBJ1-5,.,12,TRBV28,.,CASSLGYQPQHF,TGTGCCAGCAGTTTGGGCTATCAGCCCCAGCATTTT
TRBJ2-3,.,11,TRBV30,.,CAWSMTDTQYF,TGTGCCTGGAGTATGACAGATACGCAGTATTTT
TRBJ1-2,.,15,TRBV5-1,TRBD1,CASSLEQGGFLGYTF,TGCGCCAGCAGCTTGGAGCAGGGGGGTTTTCTTGGCTACACCTTC
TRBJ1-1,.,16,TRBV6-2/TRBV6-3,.,CASSSQSDRLNTEAFF,TGTGCCAGCAGTTCTCAGTCTGACAGGCTGAACACTGAAGCTTTCTTT
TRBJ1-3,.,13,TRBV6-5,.,CASGGPQGNTIYF,TGTGCCAGCGGAGGACCACAGGGAAACACCATATATTTT
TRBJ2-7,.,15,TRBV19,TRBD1,CASSITGQGGYEQYF,TGTGCCAGTAGTATAACGGGACAGGGGGGTTACGAGCAGTACTTC
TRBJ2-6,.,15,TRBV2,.,CASSEAGSGANVLTF,TGTGCCAGCAGTGAAGCGGGCTCTGGGGCCAACGTCCTGACTTTC
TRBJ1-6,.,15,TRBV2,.,CASSESATPYSPLHF,TGTGCCAGCAGTGAGTCTGCTACGCCCTATTCACCCCTCCACTTT
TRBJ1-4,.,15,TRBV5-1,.,CASSLYGLREEKLFF,TGCGCCAGCAGCTTATACGGGCTGAGGGAGGAAAAACTGTTTTTT
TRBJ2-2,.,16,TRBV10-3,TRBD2,CAISVGRGGNTGELFF,TGTGCCATCAGTGTGGGGAGGGGTGGAAACACCGGGGAGCTGTTTTTT
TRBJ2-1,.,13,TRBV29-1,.,CSVEDLGGVQQFF,TGCAGCGTTGAGGACTTGGGGGGTGTTCAGCAGTTCTTC
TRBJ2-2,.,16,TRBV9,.,CASSVEGVGDTGELFF,TGTGCCAGCAGCGTAGAGGGGGTCGGTGACACCGGGGAGCTGTTTTTT
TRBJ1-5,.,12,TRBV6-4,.,CASSDSRKPQHF,TGTGCCAGCAGTGACTCCCGTAAGCCCCAGCATTTT
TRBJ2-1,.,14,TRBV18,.,CASSPLPGDNEQFF,TGTGCCAGCTCACCTTTGCCTGGGGACAATGAGCAGTTCTTC
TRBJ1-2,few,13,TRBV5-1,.,CASSLAQAGGYTF,TGCGCCAGCAGCTTGGCGCAGGCTGGGGGCTACACCTTC
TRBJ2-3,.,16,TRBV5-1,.,CASSFGSGSSTDTQYF,TGCGCCAGCAGCTTTGGGTCAGGGTCTAGCACAGATACGCAGTATTTT
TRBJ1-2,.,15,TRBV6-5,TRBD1,CASSYGQVLNYGYTF,TGTGCCAGCAGTTATGGACAGGTCCTGAACTATGGCTACACCTTC
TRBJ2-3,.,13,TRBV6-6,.,CATRELSTDTQYF,TGTGCCACCCGGGAGCTGAGCACAGATACGCAGTATTTT
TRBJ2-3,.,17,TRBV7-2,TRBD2,CASRASGGHPSTDTQYF,TGTGCCAGCAGGGCTAGCGGGGGGCATCCCAGCACAGATACGCAGTATTTT
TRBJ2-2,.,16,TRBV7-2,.,CASSLDMGTSTGELFF,TGTGCCAGCAGCTTAGATATGGGAACGAGCACCGGGGAGCTGTTTTTT
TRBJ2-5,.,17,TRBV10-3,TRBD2,CAIRSGLAGPSQETQYF,TGTGCCATCAGATCAGGACTAGCGGGGCCCTCTCAAGAGACCCAGTACTTC
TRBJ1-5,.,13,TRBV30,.,CAWSVGNYQPQHF,TGTGCCTGGAGTGTAGGCAACTATCAGCCCCAGCATTTT
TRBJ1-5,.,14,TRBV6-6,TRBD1,CASSGQGILQPQHF,TGTGCCAGCAGTGGACAGGGAATATTGCAGCCCCAGCATTTT
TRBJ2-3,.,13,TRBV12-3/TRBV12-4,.,CASTLLSTDTQYF,TGTGCCAGCACCCTCCTTAGCACAGATACGCAGTATTTT
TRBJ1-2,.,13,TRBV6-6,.,CASSVTGGYGYTF,TGTGCCAGCAGTGTGACGGGGGGCTATGGCTACACCTTC
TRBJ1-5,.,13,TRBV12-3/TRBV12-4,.,CASSRGDNQPQHF,TGTGCCAGCAGTAGGGGGGACAATCAGCCCCAGCATTTT
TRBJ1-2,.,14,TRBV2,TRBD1,CASSVRDRGDGYTF,TGTGCCAGCAGCGTTCGGGACAGGGGCGATGGCTACACCTTC
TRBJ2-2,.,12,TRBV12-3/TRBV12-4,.,CASIRKGGELFF,TGTGCCAGCATAAGAAAGGGAGGGGAGCTGTTTTTT
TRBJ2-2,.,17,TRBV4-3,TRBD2,CASSQESAGGTTGELFF,TGCGCCAGCAGCCAAGAGTCGGCGGGAGGCACCACCGGGGAGCTGTTTTTT
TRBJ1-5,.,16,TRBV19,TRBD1,CASSFTGTGGRQPQHF,TGTGCCAGTAGTTTTACCGGGACAGGGGGCCGACAGCCCCAGCATTTT
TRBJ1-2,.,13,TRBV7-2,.,CASSLPQAYGYTF,TGTGCCAGCAGCTTACCGCAGGCGTATGGCTACACCTTC
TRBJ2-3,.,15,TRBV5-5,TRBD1,CASSLGQGLENTQYF,TGTGCCAGCAGCTTGGGACAGGGCCTCGAGAATACGCAGTATTTT
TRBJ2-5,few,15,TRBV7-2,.,CASSPAGTRRETQYF,TGTGCCAGCAGCCCGGCGGGCACTAGGCGAGAGACCCAGTACTTC
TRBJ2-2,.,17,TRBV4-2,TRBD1,CASSQDGGQAVTGELFF,TGTGCCAGCAGCCAAGATGGGGGACAGGCGGTCACCGGGGAGCTGTTTTTT
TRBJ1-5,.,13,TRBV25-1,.,CASSSGANQPQHF,TGTGCCAGCAGCTCAGGGGCCAATCAGCCCCAGCATTTT
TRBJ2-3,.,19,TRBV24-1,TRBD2,CATSDSAPWTSGNLRTQYF,TGTGCCACCAGTGATTCAGCACCGTGGACTAGCGGGAATTTACGTACGCAGTATTTT
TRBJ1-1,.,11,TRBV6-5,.,CASNRNTEAFF,TGTGCCAGCAACAGGAACACTGAAGCTTTCTTT